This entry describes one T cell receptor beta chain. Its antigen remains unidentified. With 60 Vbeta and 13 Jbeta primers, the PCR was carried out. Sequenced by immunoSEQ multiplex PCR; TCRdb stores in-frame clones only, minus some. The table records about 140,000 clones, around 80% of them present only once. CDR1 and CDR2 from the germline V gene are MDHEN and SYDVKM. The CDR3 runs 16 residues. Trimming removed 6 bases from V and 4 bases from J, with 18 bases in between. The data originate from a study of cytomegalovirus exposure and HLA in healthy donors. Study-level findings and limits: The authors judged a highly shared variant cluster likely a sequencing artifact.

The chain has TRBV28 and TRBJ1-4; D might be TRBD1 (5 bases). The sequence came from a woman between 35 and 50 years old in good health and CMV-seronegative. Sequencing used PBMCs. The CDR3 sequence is CASSPHLDSFNEKLFF. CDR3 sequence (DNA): TGTGCCAGCAGCCCCCACCTTGACAGCTTTAATGAAAAACTGTTTTTT. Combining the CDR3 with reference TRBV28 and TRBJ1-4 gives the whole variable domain DVKVTQSSRYLVKRTGEKVFLECVQDMDHENMFWYRQDPGLGLRLIYFSYDVKMKEKGDIPEGYSVSREKKERFSLILESASTNQTSMYLCASSPHLDSFNEKLFFGSGTQLSVL.